This T cell receptor beta chain was recorded in a study of blood T cells in healthy people across ages (dated by TCRdb to 2015 to 2017). Broadly, across the study: In model experiments, roughly one uniquely barcoded TCR beta cDNA molecule per two T cells was captured by template switching. To avoid experimental bias, donors of different ages were spread randomly across the sequencing lanes. Four age groups were formed from the donors: young (average approximately 15 years), middle-aged (around 39), aged (more than 55) and long-lived (82). To track age-related changes in TCR beta repertoire diversity, the study relied on deep sequencing normalized with unique cDNA molecular identifiers. Using the same blood draw, the study looked at two additional independent replicas of 1 million unique cDNA reads for two donors, one aged 18 to 29 and the other aged 80 or older.

The roughly 42 donors, aged about 6 to 95 years, were systemically healthy Caucasian individuals from Russia. Approximately 9.3 milliliters of peripheral blood were drawn from each donor into EDTA-treated Vacutainer tubes. Ficoll-Paque density-gradient centrifugation was used to isolate PBMCs, with at least 6 million per sample. Total RNA, at least 5.5 micrograms per sample, was extracted from PBMCs with Trizol reagent. The percentages of naive CD45RAhigh/CD27high T cells were determined by flow cytometry on a PBMC aliquot from every donor. Trimming costs V 0 bases and J 2 bases, and their ends lie 15 bases apart. CDR1 and CDR2, looked up from the germline V gene (reference sequence), are GTSNPN and SVGIG. The cysteine opens and the phenylalanine closes a CDR3 of 16 amino acids. Only the CDR3 part of the read is kept: 48 bases, read in frame from the first base. The study at large found these results: Observed TCR beta diversity per million T cells fell roughly linearly with age, and a significant reduction was already apparent by age around 40. Donor CMV infection status was unknown, potentially confounding age-related changes in expanded clonotypes. Because profiling used bulk unsorted PBMCs, naive and antigen-experienced compartments could not be compared conclusively. A strong correlation was found between observed TCR beta diversity and the percentage of naive T cells measured by flow cytometry. Estimates of total diversity based on one million sequenced T cells were considered lower bounds and underestimates. Compared with the aged group, the long-lived group had more naive CD4+ T cells, fewer expanded clones and increased TCR diversity, a pattern suggesting age selection.

To prepare the library, 5' RACE was applied. Instrument on record: Illumina HiSeq 2500. A second PCR of roughly 7 to 11 cycles was performed with a sample-barcoded 5' primer and a J-beta primer mix. Each TCR beta cDNA molecule received a unique molecular identifier from a template-switch 5' adaptor carrying 12 random nucleotides. Each sample yielded at least 3 million CDR3-containing paired-end reads. First-strand cDNA synthesis was performed from all RNA using the Mint cDNA synthesis kit, with priming by a TRBC-specific oligonucleotide. After uracil-DNA glycosylase treatment, a first 18-cycle PCR used universal primers M1SS and BC2_uni_R on all cDNA. In the paper's pipeline: For normalization, 1 million high-quality reads, each with a distinct molecular identifier, were randomly selected from each sample. Reads with shared molecular identifiers were discarded instead of being binned into consensus sequences. MiTCR, with a Q25 quality threshold and the strictest error-elimination algorithm, was used for CDR3 identification, clonotype clustering and error correction. A nonparametric unseen species model with Euler transformation was used to estimate lower-bound total TCR beta diversity. TCRdb ran its own pipeline on the public reads, namely fastp trimming at Q25 and MiXCR clone calling, and kept in-frame beta chains. CDR3 protein duplicates are merged, each entry listing the most common genes and DNA. TCRdb assigned the V and J calls; the authors' analysis was not used. Here the sample has hundreds of thousands of distinct CDR3 sequences; about 56% occur a single time. Roughly 24% of the sample rests with the top ten.

A word on this clonotype: Its antigen remains undetermined. Qualities for individual bases were not recorded, and no much larger clone is one base off.

The clonotype comes from a man in his forties in good health. The sequence links TRBV30 to TRBJ2-3; possibly the D gene is TRBD2, per 5 matching bases. The sequencing sample was made of blood. The CDR3 sequence is CAWSVGVRSYTDTQYF. At the DNA level, the sequence is TGTGCCTGGAGTGTCGGGGTGAGGTCCTACACAGATACGCAGTATTTT.